Below are 28 T cell receptor beta chains sequenced from a single sample in a study of cytomegalovirus exposure and HLA in healthy donors. The PCR had 60 Vbeta and 13 Jbeta primers. The data were produced by immunoSEQ multiplex PCR, yet TCRdb's version contains in-frame clones alone and is incomplete. The data show over 150,000 clones, with approximately 67% seen just once and roughly 4.4% held by the top ten. The source material was PBMCs. The receptors originated from a woman between 18 and 30 years old in good health and CMV-seropositive.

The sample holds a few counts of this clone. This chain uses TRBV7-9 with TRBJ1-4, with 9 positions matching TRBD1. V gave up 5 bases and J gave up 8 bases; unmatched junction bases: 9. The CDR3 has 15 amino acids. From germline, CDR1 is SEHNR and CDR2 FQNEAQ (reference sequence). This CDR3 is CASSPPGQGWEKLFF. In DNA, the CDR3 is TGTGCCAGCAGCCCACCGGGACAGGGTTGGGAAAAACTGTTTTTT. The full variable domain, rest sourced from reference TRBV7-9 and TRBJ1-4, is DTGVSQNPRHKITKRGQNVTFRCDPISEHNRLYWYRQTLGQGPEFLTYFQNEAQLEKSRLLSDRFSAERPKGSFSTLEIQRTEQGDSAMYLCASSPPGQGWEKLFFGSGTQLSVL.

This clone showed up just a few times. The chain joins TRBV14 to TRBJ1-6; 9 nucleotides agree with TRBD1. There are 14 residues in the CDR3. The V gene end was trimmed by 4 bases and the J gene end by 8 bases; junction bases not matched to a gene: 3. The germline gives CDR1 SGHDN, CDR2 FVKESK. In DNA form, the CDR3 reads TGTGCCAGCAGCCCGGGACAGGGCTATTCACCCCTCCACTTT. It codes for CASSPGQGYSPLHF.

The chain has TRBV6-5 and TRBJ2-5, with D uncertain. Trimming removed 6 bases from V and 11 bases from J, with 13 bases in between. The length of the CDR3 is 11 residues. Germline V CDR1 and CDR2: MNHEY, SVGAGI. The CDR3 nucleotides read TGTGCCAGCAGGACCCTAGTAGAGCAGTACTTC. Its protein is CASRTLVEQYF.

This clone was counted only a few times. This sequence joins TRBV21-1 and TRBJ1-3; TRBD1, the table's D call, was not compared with the DNA. TRBV21-1 is termed a pseudogene. CDR3 length equals 14 residues. CDR3 coding DNA: TGTGCCAGAATCGGACAGGGAAAAGGAAACACCATATATTTT. This translates into CARIGQGKGNTIYF.

The genes are TRBV4-3 and TRBJ2-1; 9 positions agree with TRBD1. The trim removed 4 bases at V and 5 bases at J, leaving 6 bases unmatched. This CDR3 spans 15 amino acids. The germline gives CDR1 LGHNA, CDR2 YSLEER. The CDR3 loop reads CASSPDRGSHNEQFF. The DNA for the CDR3 is TGCGCCAGCAGCCCAGACAGGGGGTCTCACAATGAGCAGTTCTTC.

The chain carries TRBV10-1 and TRBJ2-2; 8 bases align to TRBD2. Germline CDR1 reads WNHNN; CDR2 reads SYGVQD (reference sequence). The trim removed 5 bases at V and 6 bases at J, leaving 2 bases unmatched. The CDR3 extends over 13 amino acids. CDR3 region: CASSPGLAGELFF. For the CDR3, the DNA is TGCGCCAGCAGTCCGGGACTAGCCGGGGAGCTGTTTTTT.

V and J are TRBV5-1 and TRBJ2-1; D is possibly TRBD1 (6 bases). The CDR3 extends over 16 amino acids. Deletions cut 3 bases from V and 5 bases from J, with 18 bases between. The germline gives CDR1 SGHRS, CDR2 YFSETQ. The CDR3 reads CASSSWPHRADNEQFF. The CDR3 DNA follows: TGCGCCAGCAGCTCATGGCCCCACAGGGCAGACAATGAGCAGTTCTTC. Full variable domain (outside the CDR3, taken from reference TRBV5-1 and TRBJ2-1): KAGVTQTPRYLIKTRGQQVTLSCSPISGHRSVSWYQQTPGQGLQFLFEYFSETQRNKGNFPGRFSGRQFSNSRSEMNVSTLELGDSALYLCASSSWPHRADNEQFFGPGTRLTVL.

The rearrangement links TRBV6-5 to TRBJ1-2; D not resolved. CDR1 MNHEY and CDR2 SVGAGI come from the germline V gene. The CDR3 covers 15 residues. Between the trimmed V and J ends, which lost 2 bases and 3 bases, there was a span of 13 bases. This CDR3 is CASSYGLRADYGYTF. CDR3 nucleotide sequence: TGTGCCAGCAGTTACGGCTTGAGGGCCGACTATGGCTACACCTTC.

Turning to this clone: The junction shows a germline mismatch at one end, possibly a read error. The chain joins TRBV29-1 to TRBJ1-2; D remains unclear. Germline V CDR1 and CDR2: SQVTM, ANQGSEA. The CDR3 spans 8 residues. The CDR3 nucleotides read TGCAGCGTTGATGGAGGCTCCTTC. Amino acids: CSVDGGSF.

The chain links TRBV7-9 to TRBJ1-4; TRBD1 matches 8 bases. There are 16 residues in the CDR3. V lost 4 bases and J lost 6; bases outside the gene matches: 10. Germline V CDR1 and CDR2: SEHNR, FQNEAQ (reference sequence). The CDR3: CASSSVRTGLDEKLFF. As DNA, the CDR3 is TGTGCCAGCAGCTCGGTCCGGACAGGGCTAGATGAAAAACTGTTTTTT.

The chain employs TRBV30 and TRBJ1-2; D perhaps matches TRBD1 (5 bases). V dropped 6 bases and J dropped 5 bases, with 10 bases sitting between them. Germline assignment: CDR1 GTSNPN and CDR2 SVGIG (reference sequence). The CDR3 has 11 residues. CDR3 amino acids: CACSKGYGYTF. The CDR3 coding sequence is TGTGCCTGCTCCAAGGGGTATGGCTACACCTTC.

This chain uses TRBV6-4 with TRBJ2-2; 7 nucleotides match TRBD2. The CDR3 is 14 residues long. Germline V gives CDR1 MRHNA, CDR2 SNTAGT. V lost 10 bases to trimming and J lost 1 base; unmatched junction nucleotides: 6. CDR3 amino acids: CATQAGLNTGELFF. The CDR3 nucleotides read TGTGCCACCCAAGCGGGGCTGAACACCGGGGAGCTGTTTTTT.

This clone has just a few counts. This chain connects TRBV6-5 to TRBJ2-4, with unresolved D. Germline V CDR1 and CDR2: MNHEY, SVGAGI. The ends were cut back, 2 bases at V and 0 bases at J, with 5 bases in the middle. This CDR3 contains 14 residues. The CDR3 nucleotides read TGTGCCAGCAGTTACGGGCTAGCCAAAAACATTCAGTACTTC. Translating gives CASSYGLAKNIQYF.

This clone was seen just once. The chain joins TRBV5-1 to TRBJ2-7; TRBD1 aligns across 7 bases. Germline CDR1 reads SGHRS; CDR2 reads YFSETQ. The CDR3 runs 17 residues. Germline trimming cut 0 bases from V and 2 bases from J; bases unmatched to any gene: 11. CDR3 in amino acids: CASSLAITRDRAYEQYF. As DNA, the CDR3 is TGCGCCAGCAGCTTGGCCATTACCCGGGACAGAGCCTACGAGCAGTACTTC.

This clone was found a few times. CDR3 bases: TGTGCCAGCAGTTACTCGACGTCGCAGGGCCACGAGCAGTACTTC. This gives the protein CASSYSTSQGHEQYF. The genes are TRBV6-6 and TRBJ2-7, with D perhaps TRBD1 (5 bases). The CDR3 consists of 15 residues. The V end lost 0 bases, the J end lost 5 bases, and 14 bases lay between the germline ends. Germline V gene lookup returns CDR1 MNHNY and CDR2 SVGAGI (reference sequence).

The V call is TRBV2, the J call TRBJ2-4; 10 nucleotides align to TRBD2. V lost 7 bases to trimming and J lost 8 bases; unmatched junction nucleotides: 5. Germline CDR1 is SNHLY and CDR2 is FYNNEI. The CDR3 totals 13 residues. The CDR3 sequence: CASIAGGKDIQYF. DNA of the CDR3: TGTGCCAGCATAGCGGGAGGAAAGGACATTCAGTACTTC.

This chain uses TRBV19 with TRBJ2-2; 11 bases are a match to TRBD2. J was trimmed by 5 bases and V by 6 bases; bases with no gene match: 11. Germline CDR1 LNHDA, CDR2 SQIVND (reference sequence). This CDR3 has 17 residues. The CDR3 DNA sequence: TGTGCCAGTAGCCTCAGGGGTCTAGCGGGGGGTACCGGGGAGCTGTTTTTT. Translation gives CASSLRGLAGGTGELFF.

For the CDR3, the DNA is TGTGCCAGCAGTCCGCTTTGGGGGCTTCGCTACAATGAGCAGTTCTTC. Amino acids: CASSPLWGLRYNEQFF. The rearrangement uses TRBV27 and TRBJ2-1; D possibly corresponds to TRBD1 (6 bases). The germline V and J ends were trimmed by 5 bases and 3 bases, with 17 bases remaining between them. This CDR3 region has 16 residues. Germline V gives CDR1 MNHEY, CDR2 SMNVEV (reference sequence).

This chain connects TRBV19 to TRBJ1-1; no firm D call. The germline CDR1 and CDR2 sequences are LNHDA and SQIVND (reference sequence). V lost 1 base, J lost 2 bases, and 14 bases lay in between. The CDR3 sequence is 16 residues long. The DNA of the CDR3 is TGTGCCAGTAGTATAGGCCCCGGAGGGTCCAACACTGAAGCTTTCTTT. Translating gives CASSIGPGGSNTEAFF.

The J gene is TRBJ2-7, the V gene TRBV2; 8 bases are a match to TRBD1. This CDR3 spans 16 amino acids. CDR1 is SNHLY, CDR2 FYNNEI, per germline. V was clipped by 4 bases and J by 3 bases; unmatched bases: 11. This CDR3 reads CASSGLRDRIVYEQYF. The DNA for the CDR3 is TGTGCCAGCAGTGGTCTTCGGGACAGGATCGTCTACGAGCAGTACTTC. The full variable domain, completed using reference TRBV2 and TRBJ2-7, is EPEVTQTPSHQVTQMGQEVILRCVPISNHLYFYWYRQILGQKVEFLVSFYNNEISEKSEIFDDQFSVERPDGSNFTLKIRSTKLEDSAMYFCASSGLRDRIVYEQYFGPGTRLTVT.

Of note for this clone: Other DNA sequences in the same sample also yield this CDR3. The chain has TRBV5-1 and TRBJ1-6; no reliable D call. Germline V gene lookup returns CDR1 SGHRS and CDR2 YFSETQ. This CDR3 region has 14 residues. V was clipped by 5 bases and J by 8 bases, with 14 bases between them. The CDR3 spells CASSSRVRDSPLHF. The CDR3 DNA sequence: TGCGCCAGCAGTTCTAGAGTGAGGGATTCACCCCTCCACTTT.

This clone was detected only a few times. The V and J genes are TRBV4-3 and TRBJ2-3, with a weak D call TRBD2 (5 bases). Trimming stripped 0 bases from V and 3 bases from J, with 10 bases between. Looked up from germline, CDR1 is LGHNA and CDR2 is YSLEER. The CDR3 is 15 amino acids. DNA for the CDR3: TGCGCCAGCAGCCAAGAGGGGAGAAGGACAGATACGCAGTATTTT. This codes for CASSQEGRRTDTQYF.

The chain joins TRBV19 to TRBJ2-2; D is undetermined. Trimming removed 6 bases from V and 0 bases from J, with 11 bases in between. This CDR3 comprises 15 residues. Germline V gene data show CDR1 as LNHDA and CDR2 as SQIVND (reference sequence). The CDR3 nucleotides read TGTGCCAGTAGCCCGCTAGGTACGAACACCGGGGAGCTGTTTTTT. As protein: CASSPLGTNTGELFF.

The rearrangement uses TRBV7-9 and TRBJ2-3, with TRBD2 identical over 10 bases. The germline V gene encodes CDR1 SEHNR and CDR2 FQNEAQ (reference sequence). CDR3 size: 16 residues. V dropped 5 bases and J dropped 0; count of bases not matched to a gene: 5. This CDR3 is CASSTRTSGSTDTQYF. CDR3 coding DNA: TGTGCCAGCAGCACCCGGACTAGCGGTAGCACAGATACGCAGTATTTT.

This clone was seen more than once but under ten times. The same CDR3 arises from other DNA sequences in this sample as well. The chain couples TRBV6-1 to TRBJ1-6; TRBD1 might be the D (6 bases). Germline V gives CDR1 MNHNS, CDR2 SASEGT. This CDR3 region has 19 residues. The germline V and J ends were trimmed by 4 bases and 0 bases, with 19 bases remaining between them. CDR3 in amino acids: CASSGLPGQPSSYNSPLHF. The DNA of the CDR3 is TGTGCCAGCAGTGGGCTTCCGGGACAACCGAGCTCCTATAATTCACCCCTCCACTTT.

CDR3 nucleotides: TGTGCCAGTAGTATGGGGACAGGGGGCTTCTACGAGCAGTACTTC. This translates into CASSMGTGGFYEQYF. This rearrangement joins TRBV19 to TRBJ2-7, with TRBD1 matching 12 bases. The CDR3 sequence is 15 residues long. The V and J ends lost 3 bases and 3 bases, in that order; junction bases with no gene match: 3. CDR1 is LNHDA and CDR2 is SQIVND in the germline V gene (reference sequence).

V usage is TRBV6-1 and J usage is TRBJ1-6; D not resolved. The CDR3 is 12 residues long. CDR1 is MNHNS and CDR2 is SASEGT in the germline V gene. CDR3 coding DNA: TGTGCATTAAGCTCCGGGTATTCACCCCTCCACTTT. Its protein product is CALSSGYSPLHF.

This clone was recorded once. The chain employs TRBV5-4 and TRBJ1-2, with 8 bases that match TRBD1. Germline values: CDR1 SGHNT, CDR2 YYREEE (reference sequence). J gave up 8 bases and V 4 bases, and 10 bases lay outside the gene matches. The CDR3 extends over 14 amino acids. CDR3 amino acids: CASSPARGREGYTF. The CDR3 bases are TGTGCCAGCAGCCCCGCCAGGGGGCGCGAAGGCTACACCTTC.